This is a list of T cell receptor beta chains from one sample in a study of blood T cell repertoires in COVID-19. Assay: immunoSEQ multiplex PCR; the TCRdb copy retains only in-frame clones and omits some. The sample comprises more than 100,000 clones, 70% to 85% of which are singletons, and 4% to 5.5% rests with the top ten. Sequenced: peripheral blood. The receptors were gathered from an older woman with acute or convalescent COVID-19. The CDR3 runs from the conserved cysteine through the conserved F or W. D genes are given only for firm matches.

v_call: TRBV3-1/TRBV3-2
d_call: TRBD2
j_call: TRBJ2-3
cdr3_aa: CASSQRAGGADTQYF
cdr3_nt: TGTGCCAGCAGCCAGAGAGCGGGGGGAGCAGATACGCAGTATTTT

v_call: TRBV20-1
d_call: TRBD2
j_call: TRBJ2-3
cdr3_aa: CSASRIRGGRVTDTQYF
cdr3_nt: TGCAGTGCTAGTAGGATCCGGGGGGGCCGTGTCACAGATACGCAGTATTTT

v_call: TRBV2
d_call: NA
j_call: TRBJ1-1
cdr3_aa: CASSADRREAFF
cdr3_nt: TGTGCCAGCAGTGCCGACAGGCGGGAAGCTTTCTTT

v_call: TRBV15
d_call: TRBD1
j_call: TRBJ2-7
cdr3_aa: CATSRGQENEQYF
cdr3_nt: TGTGCCACCAGCAGGGGACAGGAAAACGAGCAGTACTTC

v_call: TRBV7-2
d_call: TRBD1
j_call: TRBJ1-2
cdr3_aa: CASSPQGASFYGYTF
cdr3_nt: TGTGCCAGCAGCCCACAGGGGGCCTCATTCTATGGCTACACCTTC

v_call: TRBV7-2
d_call: TRBD2
j_call: TRBJ2-3
cdr3_aa: CASSSLLAGEGTQYF
cdr3_nt: TGTGCCAGCAGCTCCTTACTAGCGGGCGAGGGCACGCAGTATTTT

v_call: TRBV3-1/TRBV3-2
d_call: NA
j_call: TRBJ1-3
cdr3_aa: CASSPPPGGVSGNTIYF
cdr3_nt: TGTGCCAGCAGCCCCCCGCCGGGCGGGGTCTCTGGAAACACCATATATTTT

v_call: TRBV19
d_call: NA
j_call: TRBJ1-5
cdr3_aa: CASTTGLIARQPQHF
cdr3_nt: TGTGCCAGTACCACGGGCCTTATAGCGCGTCAGCCCCAGCATTTT

v_call: TRBV12-3/TRBV12-4
d_call: NA
j_call: TRBJ1-4
cdr3_aa: CASSAGYPEKLFF
cdr3_nt: TGTGCCAGCAGTGCAGGGTATCCTGAAAAACTGTTTTTT

v_call: TRBV12-3/TRBV12-4
d_call: NA
j_call: TRBJ1-2
cdr3_aa: CASSPGISDGYTF
cdr3_nt: TGTGCCAGCAGCCCGGGAATATCAGATGGCTACACCTTC

v_call: TRBV7-2
d_call: TRBD2
j_call: TRBJ2-3
cdr3_aa: CASSFGGAIDTQYF
cdr3_nt: TGTGCCAGCAGCTTCGGGGGGGCCATAGATACGCAGTATTTT

v_call: TRBV25-1
d_call: NA
j_call: TRBJ1-1
cdr3_aa: CASSEWGGGRHTEAFF
cdr3_nt: TGTGCCAGCAGTGAATGGGGAGGGGGGCGGCACACTGAAGCTTTCTTT

v_call: TRBV6-6
d_call: NA
j_call: TRBJ1-5
cdr3_aa: CASSDGGHGNQPQHF
cdr3_nt: TGTGCCAGCAGTGACGGAGGTCACGGCAATCAGCCCCAGCATTTT

v_call: TRBV19
d_call: TRBD1
j_call: TRBJ1-5
cdr3_aa: CASSIRTGNQHF
cdr3_nt: TGTGCCAGTAGTATCCGGACAGGGAACCAGCATTTT

v_call: TRBV18
d_call: NA
j_call: TRBJ1-2
cdr3_aa: CASSPSPGGPTIYGYTF
cdr3_nt: TGTGCCAGCTCACCTTCCCCCGGGGGGCCCACGATCTATGGCTACACCTTC

v_call: TRBV5-1
d_call: TRBD1
j_call: TRBJ1-2
cdr3_aa: CASSTTGTGYVGYTF
cdr3_nt: TGCGCCAGCAGCACCACCGGGACAGGGTACGTCGGCTACACCTTC

v_call: TRBV7-2
d_call: TRBD1
j_call: TRBJ1-6
cdr3_aa: CASSLVQVNRGGSPLHF
cdr3_nt: TGTGCCAGCAGCTTAGTTCAAGTGAACAGGGGCGGTTCACCCCTCCACTTT

v_call: TRBV2
d_call: NA
j_call: TRBJ2-1
cdr3_aa: CASSPSSYNEQFF
cdr3_nt: TGTGCCAGCAGTCCCAGCTCCTACAATGAGCAGTTCTTC